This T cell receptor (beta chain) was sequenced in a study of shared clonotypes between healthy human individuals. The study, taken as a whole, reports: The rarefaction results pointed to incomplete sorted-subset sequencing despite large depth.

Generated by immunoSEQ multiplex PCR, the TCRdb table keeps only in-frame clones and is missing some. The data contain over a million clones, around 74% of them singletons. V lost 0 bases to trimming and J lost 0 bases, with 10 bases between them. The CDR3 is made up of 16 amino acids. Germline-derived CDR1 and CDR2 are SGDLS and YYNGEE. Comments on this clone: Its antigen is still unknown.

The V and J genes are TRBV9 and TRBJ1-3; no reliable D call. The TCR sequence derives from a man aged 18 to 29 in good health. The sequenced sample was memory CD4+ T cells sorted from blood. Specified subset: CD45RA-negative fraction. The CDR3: CASSVAPGSSGNTIYF. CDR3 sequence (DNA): TGTGCCAGCAGCGTAGCGCCCGGATCCTCTGGAAACACCATATATTTT.